This TCR beta chain emerged from a study of human T cells and chemical hapten exposure (dated by TCRdb to the early 2020s). Study-wide context: The libraries were sequenced as a pool, and the TCR yield per sample differed mostly because of small variations in library volumes within the pool. For every blood RNA sample, sequencing covered both the TCR alpha and TCR beta chains. Peripheral blood TCR repertoire changes were tracked in vivo in alopecia patients during primary and secondary sensitization to the hapten diphenylcyclopropenone (DPC). Summary of the overall study and its limitations: No change with DPC sensitization was found in the number of TCRs above 1 in 1000 frequency, and no evidence of global repertoire structure alterations was found. After repeated subsampling, changes were observed in the strength of the expansion versus patch-test correlation and in the threshold at which the correlation became significant.

To prepare the library, RACE was applied. Sequencer: NextSeq 500. During library preparation, unique molecular identifiers were attached to individual cDNA molecules so that TCRs could be counted quantitatively and reproducibly. The paper's processing steps were these. Samples had a median of about 90,000 TCRs, with a range from 23,224 to 690,600. The Decombinator software suite was used to annotate V, J and CDR3 in the TCR reads. To make PS versus PT1 abundance plots, every sample was subsampled to the same number of TCRs (28,000). Expanded TCRs were defined as absent before sensitization and observed at least eight times at the 2-week time point. TCRdb trimmed the raw reads at Q25, called clones with MiXCR and kept productive beta chains. Identical CDR3 proteins give one entry, which carries the most common genes and DNA. These V and J calls originate from TCRdb's pipeline instead of the authors' own analysis. The sample includes tens of thousands of distinct CDR3 sequences, with 3.7% observed a single time. Approximately 5% of the sample rests with the top ten.

This clonotype was seen ten or more times. The antigen this receptor binds is unknown. The input lacks base qualities; no much larger clone sits a single base away. The V and J ends are trimmed by 6 bases and 3 bases, leaving 10 bases between them. The germline V gene provides CDR1 SGHRS and CDR2 YFSETQ. Including cysteine and phenylalanine, the CDR3 has 13 amino acids. Only the CDR3 part of the read is kept: 39 bases, read in frame from the first base. Interpreted using the paper, the time point label stands for: healthy volunteer bleed at 6 weeks. Total RNA was extracted from unfractionated whole blood that had been collected in Tempus Blood RNA tubes. As TCR sequencing controls, about 5 healthy volunteers were used, with blood taken at day 0, 2 weeks and 6 weeks.

Sequenced sample: whole blood. The source of this sequence is a human donor in good health. Some clones in this sample may be carry-over from other donors' samples. The chain uses TRBV5-1 and TRBJ2-1, and TRBD1 may be the D gene, going by 6 matching bases. The DNA reads as follows: TGCGCCAGCATGTTGGACAGCTACAATGAGCAGTTCTTC. The encoded protein is CASMLDSYNEQFF.